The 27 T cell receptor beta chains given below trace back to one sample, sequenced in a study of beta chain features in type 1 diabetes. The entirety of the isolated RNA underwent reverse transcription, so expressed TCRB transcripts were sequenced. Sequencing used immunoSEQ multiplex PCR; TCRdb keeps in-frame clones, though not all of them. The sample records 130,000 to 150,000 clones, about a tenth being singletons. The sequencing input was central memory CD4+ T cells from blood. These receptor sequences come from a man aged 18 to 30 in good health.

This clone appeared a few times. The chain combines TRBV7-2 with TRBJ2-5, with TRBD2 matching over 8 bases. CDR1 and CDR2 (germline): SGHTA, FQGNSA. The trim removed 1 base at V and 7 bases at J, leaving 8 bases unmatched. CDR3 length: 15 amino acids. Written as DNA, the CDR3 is TGTGCCAGCAGCTTAGTCACGGCGGGGGGCGGGACCCAGTACTTC. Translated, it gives CASSLVTAGGGTQYF.

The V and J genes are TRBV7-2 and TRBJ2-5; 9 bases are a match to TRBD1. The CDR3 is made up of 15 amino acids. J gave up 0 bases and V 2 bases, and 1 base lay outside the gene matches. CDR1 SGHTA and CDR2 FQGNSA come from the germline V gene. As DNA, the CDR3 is TGTGCCAGCAGCTTATGGGACAGGGACCAAGAGACCCAGTACTTC. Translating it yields CASSLWDRDQETQYF.

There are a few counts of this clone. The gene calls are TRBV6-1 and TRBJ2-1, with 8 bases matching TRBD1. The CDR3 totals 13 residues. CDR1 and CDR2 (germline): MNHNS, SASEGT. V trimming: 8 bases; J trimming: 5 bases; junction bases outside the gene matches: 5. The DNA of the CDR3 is TGTGCCAGCGCGGACAGGGCAGACAATGAGCAGTTCTTC. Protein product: CASADRADNEQFF.

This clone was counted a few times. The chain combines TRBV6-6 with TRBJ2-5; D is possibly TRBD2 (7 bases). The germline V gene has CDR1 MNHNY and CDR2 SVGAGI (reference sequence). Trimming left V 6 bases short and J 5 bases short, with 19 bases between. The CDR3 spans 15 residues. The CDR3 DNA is TGTGCCAGCAGAAATTGGGGGGGGCCGTCTGAGACCCAGTACTTC. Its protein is CASRNWGGPSETQYF.

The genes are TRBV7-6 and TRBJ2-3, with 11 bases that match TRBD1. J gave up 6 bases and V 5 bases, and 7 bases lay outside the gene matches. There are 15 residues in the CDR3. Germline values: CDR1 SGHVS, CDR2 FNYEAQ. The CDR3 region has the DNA TGTGCCAGCAGCATGAGGACAGGGGGCATTGATACGCAGTATTTT. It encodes CASSMRTGGIDTQYF.

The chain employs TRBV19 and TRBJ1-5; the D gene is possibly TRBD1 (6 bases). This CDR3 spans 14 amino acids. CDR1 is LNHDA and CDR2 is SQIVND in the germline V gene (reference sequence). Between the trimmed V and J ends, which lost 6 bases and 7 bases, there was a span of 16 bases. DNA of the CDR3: TGTGCCAGTAGCGACGGACAGCTACGGCAGCCCCAGCATTTT. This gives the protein CASSDGQLRQPQHF.

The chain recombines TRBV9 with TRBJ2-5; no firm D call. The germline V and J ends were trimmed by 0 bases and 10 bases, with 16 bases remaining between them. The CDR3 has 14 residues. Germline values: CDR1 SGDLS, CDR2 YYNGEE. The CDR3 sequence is CASSVAPSAPNQYF. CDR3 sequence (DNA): TGTGCCAGCAGCGTAGCTCCCAGCGCCCCCAACCAGTACTTC.

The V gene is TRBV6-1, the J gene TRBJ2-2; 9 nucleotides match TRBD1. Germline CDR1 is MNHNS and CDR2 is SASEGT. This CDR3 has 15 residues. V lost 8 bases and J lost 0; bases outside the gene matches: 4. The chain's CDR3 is CASGRQGANTGELFF. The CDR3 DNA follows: TGTGCCAGCGGCCGACAGGGGGCGAACACCGGGGAGCTGTTTTTT.

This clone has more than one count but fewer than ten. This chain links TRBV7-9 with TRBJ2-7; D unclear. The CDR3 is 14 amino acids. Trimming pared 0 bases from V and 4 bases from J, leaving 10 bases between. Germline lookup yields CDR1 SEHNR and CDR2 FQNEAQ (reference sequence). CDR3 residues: CASSLAPQKYEQYF. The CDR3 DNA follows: TGTGCCAGCAGCTTAGCGCCCCAGAAATACGAGCAGTACTTC.

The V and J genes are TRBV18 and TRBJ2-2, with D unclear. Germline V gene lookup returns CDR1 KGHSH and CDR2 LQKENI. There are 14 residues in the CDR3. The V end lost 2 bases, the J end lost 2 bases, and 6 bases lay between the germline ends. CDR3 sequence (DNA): TGTGCCAGCTCACCAACGACTAACACCGGGGAGCTGTTTTTT. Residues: CASSPTTNTGELFF. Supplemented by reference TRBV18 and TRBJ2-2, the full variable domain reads NAGVMQNPRHLVRRRGQEARLRCSPMKGHSHVYWYRQLPEEGLKFMVYLQKENIIDESGMPKERFSAEFPKEGPSILRIQQVVRGDSAAYFCASSPTTNTGELFFGEGSRLTVL.

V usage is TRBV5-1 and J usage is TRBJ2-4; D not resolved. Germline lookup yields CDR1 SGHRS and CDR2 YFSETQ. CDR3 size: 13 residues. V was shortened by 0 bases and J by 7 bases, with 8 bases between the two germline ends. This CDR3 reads CASSLGQANIQYF. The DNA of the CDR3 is TGCGCCAGCAGCTTGGGGCAGGCTAACATTCAGTACTTC.

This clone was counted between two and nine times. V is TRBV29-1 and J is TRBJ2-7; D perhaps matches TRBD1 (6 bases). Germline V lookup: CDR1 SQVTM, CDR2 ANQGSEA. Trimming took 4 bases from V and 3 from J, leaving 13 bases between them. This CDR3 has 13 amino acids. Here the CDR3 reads CSVATGLNYEQYF. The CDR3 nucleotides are TGCAGCGTTGCAACAGGGCTAAACTACGAGCAGTACTTC.

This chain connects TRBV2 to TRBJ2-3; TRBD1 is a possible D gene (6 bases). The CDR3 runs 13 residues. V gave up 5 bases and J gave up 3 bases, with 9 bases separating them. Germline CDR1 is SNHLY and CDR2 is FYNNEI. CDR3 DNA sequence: TGTGCCAGCAGTCGGCAGGGGACAGATACGCAGTATTTT. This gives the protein CASSRQGTDTQYF.

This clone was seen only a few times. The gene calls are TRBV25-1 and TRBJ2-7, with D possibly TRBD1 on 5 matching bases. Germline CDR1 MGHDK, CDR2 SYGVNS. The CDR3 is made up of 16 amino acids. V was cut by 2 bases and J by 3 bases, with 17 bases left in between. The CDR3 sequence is CASSELHAGNLYEQYF. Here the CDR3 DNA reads TGTGCCAGCAGTGAACTTCACGCAGGGAACCTCTACGAGCAGTACTTC.

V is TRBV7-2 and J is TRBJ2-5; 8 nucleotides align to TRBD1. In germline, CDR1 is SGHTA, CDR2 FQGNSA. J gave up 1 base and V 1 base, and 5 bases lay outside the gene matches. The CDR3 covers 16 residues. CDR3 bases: TGTGCCAGCAGCTTAGACGGCAGGGGGCGCCAAGAGACCCAGTACTTC. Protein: CASSLDGRGRQETQYF.

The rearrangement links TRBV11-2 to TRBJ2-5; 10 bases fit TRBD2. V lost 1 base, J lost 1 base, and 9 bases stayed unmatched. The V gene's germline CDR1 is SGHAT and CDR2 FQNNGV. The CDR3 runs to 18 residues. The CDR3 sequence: CASSLGVLAGGPQETQYF. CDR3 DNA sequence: TGTGCCAGCAGCTTAGGGGTATTAGCGGGGGGACCCCAAGAGACCCAGTACTTC.

The CDR3 coding sequence is TGTGCCAGCAGCGTAGTAGGACAGGACCCGACCCAGTACTTC. It codes for CASSVVGQDPTQYF. V gene TRBV9 combines with J gene TRBJ2-5; 7 bases fit TRBD1. V was pared by 0 bases and J by 7 bases, with 6 bases of the junction left unmatched. Germline CDR1 reads SGDLS; CDR2 reads YYNGEE. CDR3 size: 14 residues.

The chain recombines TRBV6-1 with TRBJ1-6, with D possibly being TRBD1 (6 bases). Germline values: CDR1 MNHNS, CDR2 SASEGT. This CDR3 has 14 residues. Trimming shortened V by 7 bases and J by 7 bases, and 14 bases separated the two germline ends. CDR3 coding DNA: TGTGCCAGCATAAAGGACAGTCTAAATTCACCCCTCCACTTT. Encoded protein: CASIKDSLNSPLHF.

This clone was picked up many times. The CDR3: CASSWGDPGYTF. Written as DNA, the CDR3 is TGTGCCAGCAGCTGGGGAGATCCCGGCTACACCTTC. This chain connects TRBV7-9 to TRBJ1-2; the D is unclear. The V end was cut by 4 bases, the J end by 8 bases, with 11 bases between. The CDR3 consists of 12 residues. The V gene's germline CDR1 is SEHNR and CDR2 FQNEAQ (reference sequence).

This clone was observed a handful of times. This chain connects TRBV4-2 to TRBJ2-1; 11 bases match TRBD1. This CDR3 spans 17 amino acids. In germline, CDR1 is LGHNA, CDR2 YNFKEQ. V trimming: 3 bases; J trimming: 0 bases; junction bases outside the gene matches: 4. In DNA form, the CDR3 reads TGTGCCAGCAGCCAGGCCGGGACAGGGGGCTCCTACAATGAGCAGTTCTTC. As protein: CASSQAGTGGSYNEQFF.

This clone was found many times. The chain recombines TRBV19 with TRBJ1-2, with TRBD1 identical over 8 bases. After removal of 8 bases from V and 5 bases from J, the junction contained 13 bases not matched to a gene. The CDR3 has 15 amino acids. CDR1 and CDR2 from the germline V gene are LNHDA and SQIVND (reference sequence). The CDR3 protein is CASAERGQDRYGYTF. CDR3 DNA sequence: TGTGCCAGTGCTGAACGGGGACAGGATCGTTATGGCTACACCTTC.

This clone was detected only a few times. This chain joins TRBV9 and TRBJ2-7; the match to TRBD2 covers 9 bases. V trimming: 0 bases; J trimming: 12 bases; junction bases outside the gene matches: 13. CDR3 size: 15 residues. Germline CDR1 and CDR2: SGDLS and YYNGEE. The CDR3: CASSVDLAGSSRRYF. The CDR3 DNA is TGTGCCAGCAGCGTAGACCTAGCGGGGTCTTCTCGGCGGTACTTC.

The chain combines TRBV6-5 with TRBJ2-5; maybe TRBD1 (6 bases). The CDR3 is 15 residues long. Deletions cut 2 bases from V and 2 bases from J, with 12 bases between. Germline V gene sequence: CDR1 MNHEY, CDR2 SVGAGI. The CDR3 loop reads CASSYRGGPQETQYF. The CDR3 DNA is TGTGCCAGCAGTTACAGAGGGGGTCCGCAAGAGACCCAGTACTTC.

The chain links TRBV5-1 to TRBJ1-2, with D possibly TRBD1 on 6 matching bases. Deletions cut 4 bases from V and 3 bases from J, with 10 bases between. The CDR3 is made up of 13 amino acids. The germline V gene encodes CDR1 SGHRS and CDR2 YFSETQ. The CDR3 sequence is CASSEQGDYGYTF. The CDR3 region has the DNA TGCGCCAGCAGCGAACAGGGAGACTATGGCTACACCTTC.

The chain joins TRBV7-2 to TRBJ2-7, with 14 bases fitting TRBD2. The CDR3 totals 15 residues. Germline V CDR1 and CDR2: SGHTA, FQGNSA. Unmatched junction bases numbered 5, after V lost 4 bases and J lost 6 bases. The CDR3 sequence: CASSSTSGGAGEQYF. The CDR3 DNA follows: TGTGCCAGCAGCTCGACTAGCGGGGGGGCAGGCGAGCAGTACTTC.

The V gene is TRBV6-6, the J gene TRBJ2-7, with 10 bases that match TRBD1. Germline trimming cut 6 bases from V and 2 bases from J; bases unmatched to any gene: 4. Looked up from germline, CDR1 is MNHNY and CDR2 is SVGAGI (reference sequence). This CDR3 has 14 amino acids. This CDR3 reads CASRTGTGAYEQYF. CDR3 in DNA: TGTGCCAGCAGGACCGGGACAGGGGCCTACGAGCAGTACTTC.

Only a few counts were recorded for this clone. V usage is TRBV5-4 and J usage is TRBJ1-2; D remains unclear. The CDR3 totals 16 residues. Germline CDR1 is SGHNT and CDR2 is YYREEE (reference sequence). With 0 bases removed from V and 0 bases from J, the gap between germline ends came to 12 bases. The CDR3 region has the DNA TGTGCCAGCAGCTTGGGGTCCAAAACATCTAACTATGGCTACACCTTC. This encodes CASSLGSKTSNYGYTF.